These 21 T cell receptor beta chains were sequenced from one sample in a study of siplizumab effects on memory and regulatory T cells. Sequencing used immunoSEQ multiplex PCR; TCRdb keeps in-frame clones, though not all of them. The sample carries more than 85,000 clones, around nine tenths recorded once. Specimen: CD4+ T cells sorted from blood. The receptors stem from a human donor in good health.

This clone was recorded only once. The rearrangement joins TRBV2 to TRBJ1-2; TRBD1 might be the D (6 bases). CDR1 is SNHLY, CDR2 FYNNEI, per germline. Between the trimmed V and J ends, which lost 7 bases and 1 base, there was a span of 10 bases. The CDR3 is made up of 13 amino acids. The DNA for the CDR3 is TGTGCCAGCATAGAGGACAGTAACTATGGCTACACCTTC. As protein: CASIEDSNYGYTF.

V is TRBV28 and J is TRBJ1-2, with D possibly matching TRBD1 (5 bases). Germline V gives CDR1 MDHEN, CDR2 SYDVKM. V shed 6 bases and J shed 3 bases, with 20 bases lying between them. The CDR3 contains 16 residues. This chain's CDR3 is CASRPGSRGVDYGYTF. CDR3 nucleotides: TGTGCCAGCAGGCCAGGGAGTCGAGGTGTCGACTATGGCTACACCTTC.

This chain uses TRBV19 with TRBJ2-2, with 8 bases identical to TRBD1. CDR1 is LNHDA and CDR2 is SQIVND in the germline V gene (reference sequence). Unmatched junction bases numbered 5, after V lost 3 bases and J lost 5 bases. The CDR3 is made up of 15 amino acids. CDR3 bases: TGTGCCAGTAGTATGCCGAGACAGGGGACCGGGGAGCTGTTTTTT. Translation gives CASSMPRQGTGELFF.

The rearrangement joins TRBV25-1 to TRBJ1-1; 8 nucleotides agree with TRBD1. The J segment lost 4 bases and the V segment lost 7 bases, leaving 5 bases of the junction unmatched. Germline V lookup: CDR1 MGHDK, CDR2 SYGVNS. The CDR3 contains 13 residues. The CDR3 reads CASMRQGATEAFF. The DNA for the CDR3 is TGTGCCAGCATGCGTCAGGGGGCCACTGAAGCTTTCTTT.

The V call is TRBV6-1, the J call TRBJ2-7; TRBD2 might be the D (7 bases). CDR3 length: 13 amino acids. Germline assignment: CDR1 MNHNS and CDR2 SASEGT. Trimming removed 7 bases at V and 7 bases at J, with 17 bases between. CDR3 region: CASTRGGRVEQYF. The CDR3, as DNA: TGTGCCAGCACGAGGGGGGGGAGGGTGGAGCAGTACTTC.

The rearrangement joins TRBV7-3 to TRBJ2-7, with D perhaps matching TRBD1 (6 bases). The CDR3 runs to 14 residues. Trimming took 1 base from V and 2 from J, leaving 9 bases between them. CDR1 is SGHTA, CDR2 FQGTGA, per germline. Here the CDR3 reads CASSLNPGAYEQYF. Written as DNA, the CDR3 is TGTGCCAGCAGCTTAAATCCAGGGGCCTACGAGCAGTACTTC.

The chain has TRBV7-6 and TRBJ2-6, with no clear D. The germline V gene has CDR1 SGHVS and CDR2 FNYEAQ. This CDR3 contains 14 residues. Trimming took off 1 base at V and 2 bases at J, with 3 bases between the two ends. This chain's CDR3 is CASSLDPGANVLTF. The CDR3 DNA sequence: TGTGCCAGCAGCTTAGATCCTGGGGCCAACGTCCTGACTTTC.

The chain recombines TRBV9 with TRBJ2-1; 7 bases fit TRBD2. The germline gives CDR1 SGDLS, CDR2 YYNGEE. V lost 3 bases to trimming and J lost 2 bases; unmatched junction nucleotides: 5. The CDR3 has 15 amino acids. CDR3 sequence (DNA): TGTGCCAGCAGCGGAGAACTAGCGCCCTACAATGAGCAGTTCTTC. Translation: CASSGELAPYNEQFF.

DNA for the CDR3: TGTGCCTGGATTAAAAAGGGGGCAGAGACCCAGTACTTC. It is translated as CAWIKKGAETQYF. This chain connects TRBV30 to TRBJ2-5; 7 nucleotides align to TRBD1. Per germline, CDR1 GTSNPN and CDR2 SVGIG (reference sequence). The CDR3 sequence is 13 residues long. V trimming: 4 bases; J trimming: 4 bases; junction bases outside the gene matches: 6.

This chain's CDR3 is CASSPLKTLTDTQYF. CDR3 coding DNA: TGTGCCAGCAGCCCGTTGAAGACACTCACAGATACGCAGTATTTT. This chain connects TRBV7-3 to TRBJ2-3; no definite D call. Per the germline V gene, CDR1 is SGHTA and CDR2 is FQGTGA. Trimming cost V 5 bases and J 2 bases, with 14 bases left between them. This CDR3 has 15 amino acids.

This chain joins TRBV5-1 and TRBJ1-3; D uncertain. CDR1 and CDR2 from the germline V gene are SGHRS and YFSETQ. The CDR3 extends over 16 amino acids. V was trimmed by 3 bases and J by 0 bases, leaving 13 bases between them. The CDR3 DNA sequence: TGCGCCAGCAGCTCCCTAGACTCATACTCTGGAAACACCATATATTTT. Protein product: CASSSLDSYSGNTIYF.

This chain joins TRBV5-5 and TRBJ2-3; TRBD2 matches 11 bases. The junction had 7 bases not matched to a gene; V was cut back by 4 bases and J by 3 bases. This CDR3 contains 16 residues. Germline V CDR1 and CDR2: SGHKS, YYEKEE (reference sequence). The DNA for the CDR3 is TGTGCCAGCAGCCCCCTAGCGGGAGGAGGGACAGATACGCAGTATTTT. Amino acids: CASSPLAGGGTDTQYF.

The genes are TRBV5-3 and TRBJ2-1, with 7 nucleotides matching TRBD2. TRBV5-3 is recorded as an ORF, its role being uncertain. J was trimmed by 1 base and V by 0 bases; bases with no gene match: 7. The CDR3 spans 17 residues. In nucleotides, the CDR3 is TGTGCCAGAAGCTTGGCCGAGGGCGGGAGATCCTACAATGAGCAGTTCTTC. Translated: CARSLAEGGRSYNEQFF.

The rearrangement joins TRBV6-1 to TRBJ1-1, with a weak D call TRBD1 (5 bases). Per germline, CDR1 MNHNS and CDR2 SASEGT. V dropped 7 bases and J dropped 10 bases, with 13 bases sitting between them. The CDR3 runs 11 residues. The CDR3 loop is CASTREGLAFF. The CDR3 DNA sequence: TGTGCCAGCACAAGGGAGGGGTTAGCTTTCTTT.

The rearrangement links TRBV7-6 to TRBJ2-7; D call uncertain. Looked up from germline, CDR1 is SGHVS and CDR2 is FNYEAQ. V shed 0 bases and J shed 2 bases, with 8 bases lying between them. The CDR3 runs 14 residues. The CDR3 is CASSLAASAYEQYF. The CDR3 DNA sequence: TGTGCCAGCAGCTTAGCGGCCTCCGCCTACGAGCAGTACTTC.

The rearrangement links TRBV4-2 to TRBJ1-1, with TRBD1 as a possible D gene (5 bases). CDR3 size: 16 residues. CDR1 is LGHNA, CDR2 YNFKEQ, per germline. V was pared by 2 bases and J by 0 bases, with 13 bases between. CDR3: CASSQLGGFLNTEAFF. CDR3 bases: TGTGCCAGCAGCCAACTGGGGGGGTTTTTGAACACTGAAGCTTTCTTT.

The chain joins TRBV5-8 to TRBJ2-3; D is possibly TRBD1 (6 bases). The V gene lost 4 bases and the J gene lost 2 bases, with 17 bases spanning the gap. This CDR3 spans 16 amino acids. Germline V lookup: CDR1 SGHTS, CDR2 YDEGEE. CDR3 amino acids: CASSPGTKTDTDTQYF. CDR3 in DNA: TGTGCCAGCAGCCCAGGGACAAAGACAGACACAGATACGCAGTATTTT.

This chain links TRBV19 with TRBJ2-7, with TRBD1 matching over 8 bases. The junction had 4 bases not matched to a gene; V was cut back by 6 bases and J by 3 bases. Germline lookup yields CDR1 LNHDA and CDR2 SQIVND (reference sequence). This CDR3 region has 13 residues. The CDR3 sequence is CASRRDRLYEQYF. The DNA for the CDR3 is TGTGCCAGTAGAAGGGACAGGCTCTACGAGCAGTACTTC.

In its sample, this clone was seen once. This chain links TRBV6-1 with TRBJ2-1; possibly TRBD1 for D (5 bases). Germline-derived CDR1 and CDR2 are MNHNS and SASEGT. This CDR3 contains 15 residues. The V and J ends lost 2 bases and 6 bases respectively, with 14 bases between them. The CDR3 spells CASSEYRQKFNEQFF. CDR3 bases: TGTGCCAGCAGTGAATATAGACAGAAATTCAATGAGCAGTTCTTC.

The chain combines TRBV20-1 with TRBJ2-7, with D hard to call. CDR3 length: 11 residues. Per the germline V gene, CDR1 is DFQATT and CDR2 is SNEGSKA (reference sequence). V was shortened by 4 bases and J by 2 bases, with 6 bases between the two germline ends. CDR3 in amino acids: CSATGPYEQYF. The CDR3 nucleotides read TGCAGTGCTACTGGGCCCTACGAGCAGTACTTC.

The chain carries TRBV9 and TRBJ2-3; 13 bases align to TRBD2. The CDR3 totals 22 residues. V trimming: 2 bases; J trimming: 1 base; junction bases outside the gene matches: 19. Germline CDR1 and CDR2: SGDLS and YYNGEE. The CDR3 bases are TGTGCCAGCAGCGTCGGACTAGCGGGAGTAAGTGGGAGGGGCCATGGCACAGATACGCAGTATTTT. It is translated as CASSVGLAGVSGRGHGTDTQYF.